These 6 T cell receptor beta chains were all obtained from the same sample, sequenced in a study of shared clonotypes between healthy human individuals. Here immunoSEQ multiplex PCR was the method, and the copy in TCRdb shows in-frame clones only, minus some. The table lists under 700,000 clones, approximately 95% of them singletons, with over 0.1% in the top ten. Naive CD8 isolation took CD45RO-negative cells positively selected for CCR7 and excluded terminally differentiated effector memory CD45RA+ cells. The sequenced sample was naive CD8+ T cells sorted from blood. These receptors were obtained from a woman aged 25 to 39 in good health.

The chain recombines TRBV19 with TRBJ1-3, with a possible D match to TRBD1 (5 bases). CDR1 LNHDA and CDR2 SQIVND come from the germline V gene (reference sequence). Between the trimmed V and J ends, which lost 4 bases and 2 bases, there was a span of 6 bases. The CDR3 loop spans 13 amino acids. CDR3 loop: CASSTGPGNTIYF. CDR3 DNA sequence: TGTGCCAGTAGTACGGGGCCTGGAAACACCATATATTTT.

The V call is TRBV6-1, the J call TRBJ2-1; D possibly uses TRBD1 or TRBD2 (5 bases each). The V end lost 3 bases, the J end lost 9 bases, and 15 bases lay between the germline ends. Germline values: CDR1 MNHNS, CDR2 SASEGT. The CDR3 contains 14 residues. Written as DNA, the CDR3 is TGTGCCAGCAGTGACCGGGACGTATTAAGTGAGCAGTTCTTC. Its translation is CASSDRDVLSEQFF.

DNA for the CDR3: TGTGCCACCAGCCCCGGGGGATGGGGGGCCGGGGAGCTGTTTTTT. Encoded protein: CATSPGGWGAGELFF. The rearrangement joins TRBV15 to TRBJ2-2; D possibly corresponds to TRBD2 (6 bases). Germline V gives CDR1 LNHNV, CDR2 YYDKDF (reference sequence). The V and J ends lost 5 bases and 6 bases respectively, with 16 bases between them. The CDR3 length is 15 residues.

The chain carries TRBV2 and TRBJ2-1; TRBD1 might be the D (5 bases). Germline V gene lookup returns CDR1 SNHLY and CDR2 FYNNEI. Between the trimmed V and J ends, which lost 6 bases and 8 bases, there was a span of 14 bases. The CDR3 contains 13 residues. This CDR3 reads CASRPGQFYEQFF. The DNA for the CDR3 is TGTGCCAGCAGACCCGGACAATTCTATGAGCAGTTCTTC.

This clone has only one observation. Other DNA sequences from this sample encode an identical CDR3 as well. The chain uses TRBV4-1 and TRBJ2-1; TRBD2 matches at 9 bases. CDR3 length: 16 residues. Germline V lookup: CDR1 MGHRA, CDR2 YSYEKL. Trimming cost V 3 bases and J 2 bases; bases outside gene matches: 5. The CDR3 sequence: CASSQDSGSTYNEQFF. In DNA, the CDR3 is TGCGCCAGCAGCCAGGATAGCGGGAGCACCTACAATGAGCAGTTCTTC.

This sequence joins TRBV28 and TRBJ2-1; 11 bases fit TRBD1. CDR3 length equals 16 residues. Germline V gene data show CDR1 as MDHEN and CDR2 as SYDVKM. V lost 4 bases, J lost 7 bases, and 9 bases stayed unmatched. The CDR3 bases are TGTGCCAGCAGTTACCCGCCGGGACAGGGGGGGAATGAGCAGTTCTTC. It codes for CASSYPPGQGGNEQFF.